This TCR beta chain comes out of a study of control samples from healthy donors and cancer patients. Only in-frame clones appear in the TCRdb table, and some are missing; sequencing was by immunoSEQ multiplex PCR. The table lists 90,000 to 110,000 clones, roughly 90% of them singletons. The V and J ends lost 3 bases and 8 bases respectively, with 14 bases between them. This CDR3 is 13 amino acids long. Germline V gene data show CDR1 as SGHRS and CDR2 as YFSETQ. The chain recombines TRBV5-1 with TRBJ1-2; D not resolved. The material sequenced was blood. This receptor was identified in a woman aged 45-60 years in good health. The CDR3 region is CASSSGPLQGYTF. The CDR3, as DNA: TGCGCCAGCAGCTCCGGGCCCCTTCAGGGCTACACCTTC.